This TCR beta chain was identified during a study of response to subunit inactivated influenza vaccine. Findings and caveats of the study: Each seasonal flu vaccination may recruit only limited new T cells, authors suggested.

TCRdb re-derived calls from the RT-PCR reads in MiXCR, one entry per CDR3 protein. The sample includes 500,000 to 600,000 distinct CDR3 sequences, 10% to 15% of them seen just once. The germline gives CDR1 MGHRA, CDR2 YSYEKL. The CDR3 sequence is 15 residues long. Trimming shortened V by 1 base and J by 6 bases, and 13 bases separated the two germline ends. Regarding this clonotype: The target antigen is unknown.

The J gene is TRBJ1-5, the V gene TRBV4-1; D might be TRBD1 (6 bases). The material was PBMCs from blood, obtained on the day of vaccination. This receptor was identified in a man aged 45 to 65 who received an inactivated influenza vaccine. The chain's CDR3 is CASSQADRLSQPQHF. The DNA of the CDR3 is TGCGCCAGCAGCCAAGCCGACAGGCTTAGTCAGCCCCAGCATTTT.